This T cell receptor (beta chain) was obtained from a study of beta chain features in type 1 diabetes. Overall study context: No patient-donor differences in age, gender, total cells or subset yield. The study examined 107,917,701 sorted cells across all samples. Study observations and caveats: The naive, central memory and Treg TCRB repertoires of patients appeared to be more similar to one another than those of healthy donors.

The CDR3 is 16 amino acids. The germline gives CDR1 SGHNT, CDR2 YYREEE (reference sequence). With 4 bases removed from V and 7 bases from J, the gap between germline ends came to 22 bases. What was sequenced were expressed TCRB transcripts, since all of the isolated RNA had been reverse transcribed. Measured with immunoSEQ multiplex PCR; TCRdb has only the in-frame clones, and not every one. The sample contains hundreds of thousands of clones, around 28% of which appear only once. Worth noting for this clone: Its antigen remains unknown.

A single heparinised draw of approximately 100 mL on average was taken per donor. The sequence was obtained from a man between 18 and 29 years old in good health. V gene TRBV5-4 combines with J gene TRBJ2-3; possible D gene TRBD1, 5 bases. Source material: naive CD4+ T cells from blood. CDR3 nucleotides: TGTGCCAGCAGCGATCGCGCTCAGGGAACGGCCTATACGCAGTATTTT. It yields the protein CASSDRAQGTAYTQYF. Full variable domain (outside the CDR3, taken from reference TRBV5-4 and TRBJ2-3): ETGVTQSPTHLIKTRGQQVTLRCSSQSGHNTVSWYQQALGQGPQFIFQYYREEENGRGNFPPRFSGLQFPNYSSELNVNALELDDSALYLCASSDRAQGTAYTQYFGPGTRLTVL.